This T cell receptor (beta chain) was sequenced for a study of shared clonotypes between healthy human individuals. Concerning this clone: Its antigen is unidentified.

Study conclusions and caveats: Memory subsets generally showed smaller estimated richness than naive subsets did.

TCRdb's copy holds only in-frame clones and misses some; the assay was immunoSEQ multiplex PCR. The sample includes about 2.4 million clones, over 85% of them seen just once. The CDR3 contains 17 residues. CDR1 is SQVTM and CDR2 is ANQGSEA in the germline V gene. Between the trimmed V and J ends, which lost 4 bases and 0 bases, there was a span of 20 bases. J is TRBJ2-3 and V is TRBV29-1; D may be TRBD2 (6 bases). This clonotype was obtained from a man aged 18 to 35 in good health. The specimen was naive CD4+ T cells sorted from blood. Subset: CD45RA+ positively selected. In nucleotides, the CDR3 is TGCAGCGTTGGCGGGATTGGAGGGAGCGGGAGCACAGATACGCAGTATTTT. Its translation: CSVGGIGGSGSTDTQYF.